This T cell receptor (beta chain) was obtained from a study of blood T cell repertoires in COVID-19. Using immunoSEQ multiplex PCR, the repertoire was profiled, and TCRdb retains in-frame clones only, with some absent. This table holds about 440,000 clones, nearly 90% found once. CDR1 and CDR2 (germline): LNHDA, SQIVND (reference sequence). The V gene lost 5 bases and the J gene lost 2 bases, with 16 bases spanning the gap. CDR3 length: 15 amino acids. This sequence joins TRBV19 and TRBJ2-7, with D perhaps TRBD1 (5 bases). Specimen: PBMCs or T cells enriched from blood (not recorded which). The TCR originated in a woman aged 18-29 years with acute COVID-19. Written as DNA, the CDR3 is TGTGCCAGTAGTCACGATAAGACAGTAGCCTACGAGCAGTACTTC. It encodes CASSHDKTVAYEQYF.